Each of the 8 T cell receptor beta chains below was sequenced from the same sample in a study of cytomegalovirus exposure and HLA in healthy donors. This table comes from immunoSEQ multiplex PCR, and its TCRdb copy is limited to in-frame clones, with some not included. The data hold more than 65,000 clones, with approximately 96% observed a single time. Sample: PBMCs. Receptors originate from a woman aged 18-29 years in good health and CMV-seronegative.

The chain uses TRBV2 and TRBJ1-1, with D hard to call. Germline lookup yields CDR1 SNHLY and CDR2 FYNNEI. Trimming shortened V by 4 bases and J by 1 base, and 13 bases separated the two germline ends. There are 15 residues in the CDR3. The CDR3 DNA reads as TGTGCCAGCAGTGCGGAGGGCTTCGGGAACACTGAAGCTTTCTTT. Residues: CASSAEGFGNTEAFF.

The chain couples TRBV5-8 to TRBJ1-4; a possible D gene is TRBD1 (5 bases). The CDR3 sequence is 15 residues long. The germline CDR1 and CDR2 sequences are SGHTS and YDEGEE. Trimming removed 6 bases from V and 8 bases from J, with 20 bases in between. This CDR3 is CASTGTGTRVEKLFF. The CDR3 DNA is TGTGCCAGCACCGGAACCGGGACTCGGGTCGAAAAACTGTTTTTT.

The chain carries TRBV5-6 and TRBJ1-5, with 9 bases matching TRBD1. The V gene's germline CDR1 is SGHDT and CDR2 YYEEEE. The V gene end was trimmed by 4 bases and the J gene end by 4 bases; junction bases not matched to a gene: 6. The CDR3 runs 15 residues. CDR3 residues: CASSLDRGGNQPQHF. CDR3 sequence (DNA): TGTGCCAGCAGCCTCGACAGGGGGGGGAATCAGCCCCAGCATTTT.

The chain recombines TRBV9 with TRBJ2-7, with 7 positions matching TRBD1. CDR3 length: 14 residues. Germline V lookup: CDR1 SGDLS, CDR2 YYNGEE. Trimming removed 4 bases from V and 2 bases from J; junction bases left unmatched: 6. This CDR3 is CASSPRQGAYEQYF. CDR3 DNA: TGTGCCAGCAGCCCCCGACAGGGAGCCTACGAGCAGTACTTC.

This clone was observed a single time. The chain carries TRBV5-6 and TRBJ2-1; TRBD1 is a possible D gene (6 bases). V lost 2 bases to trimming and J lost 5 bases, with 14 bases between them. CDR1 and CDR2 (germline): SGHDT, YYEEEE. The CDR3 has 15 amino acids. The CDR3 spells CASSFLQGGNNEQFF. CDR3 sequence (DNA): TGTGCCAGCAGCTTCCTACAGGGTGGTAACAATGAGCAGTTCTTC.

This clone was recorded only once. The chain links TRBV27 to TRBJ2-5; TRBD1 aligns across 12 bases. The tail of the sequence fits TRBJ2-7 better, so the J call may be wrong. This CDR3 is built from 15 residues. Germline V gene lookup returns CDR1 MNHEY and CDR2 SMNVEV (reference sequence). CDR3 sequence (DNA): TGTGCCAGCAGGGACCGGGACAGGGGGCCGGACGAGCAGTACTTC. It yields the protein CASRDRDRGPDEQYF.

The genes are TRBV10-1 and TRBJ2-5; maybe TRBD1 (7 bases). Trimming stripped 6 bases from V and 3 bases from J, with 11 bases between. Germline CDR1 and CDR2: WNHNN and SYGVQD (reference sequence). The CDR3 runs to 13 residues. This chain's CDR3 is CASSQGGEETQYF. CDR3 in DNA: TGCGCCAGCAGCCAGGGGGGAGAAGAGACCCAGTACTTC.

A single count supports this clone. V gene TRBV23-1 combines with J gene TRBJ2-7; 9 nucleotides agree with TRBD1. TRBV23-1 qualifies as an ORF whose function is uncertain. This CDR3 has 17 residues. With V trimmed by 0 bases and J by 6 bases, 12 bases remained unmatched. CDR3 nucleotides: TGCGCCAGCAGTCAATCGGACAGGGGCCACTCTCTGGTCGAGCAGTACTTC. Its translation: CASSQSDRGHSLVEQYF.